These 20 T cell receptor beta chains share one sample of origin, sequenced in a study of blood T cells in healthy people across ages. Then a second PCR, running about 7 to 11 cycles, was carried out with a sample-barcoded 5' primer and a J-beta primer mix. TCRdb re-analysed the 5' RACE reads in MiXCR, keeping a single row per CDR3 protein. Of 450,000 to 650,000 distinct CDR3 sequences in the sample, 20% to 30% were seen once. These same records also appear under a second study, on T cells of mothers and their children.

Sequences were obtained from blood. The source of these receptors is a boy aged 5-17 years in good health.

CDR3 bases: TGTGCCAGCAGCTCCCCAGGGTATGGCTACACCTTC. It translates to CASSSPGYGYTF. V is TRBV7-8 and J is TRBJ1-2; possibly TRBD1 for D (5 bases). The V and J ends lost 4 bases and 5 bases respectively, with 8 bases between them. The germline V gene encodes CDR1 SGHVS and CDR2 FQNEAQ. The CDR3 length is 12 residues.

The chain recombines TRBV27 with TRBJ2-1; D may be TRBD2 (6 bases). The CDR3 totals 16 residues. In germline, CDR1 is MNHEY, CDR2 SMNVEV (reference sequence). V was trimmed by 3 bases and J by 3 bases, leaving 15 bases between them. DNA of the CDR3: TGTGCCAGCAGTTTTATCGGGGGAGAACTCTACAATGAGCAGTTCTTC. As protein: CASSFIGGELYNEQFF.

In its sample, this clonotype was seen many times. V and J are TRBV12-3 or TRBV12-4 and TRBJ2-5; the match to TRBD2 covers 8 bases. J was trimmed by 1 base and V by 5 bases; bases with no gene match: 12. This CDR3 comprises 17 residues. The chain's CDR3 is CASSRGPRRGVQETQYF. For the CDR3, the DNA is TGTGCCAGCAGTAGAGGCCCCCGGCGGGGGGTCCAAGAGACCCAGTACTTC.

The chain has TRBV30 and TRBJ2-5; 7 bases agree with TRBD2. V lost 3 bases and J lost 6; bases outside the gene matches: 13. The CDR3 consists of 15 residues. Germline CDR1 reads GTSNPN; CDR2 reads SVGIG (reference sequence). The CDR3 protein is CAWRPGGSSLKTQYF. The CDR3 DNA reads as TGTGCCTGGAGACCGGGAGGATCGTCTTTGAAGACCCAGTACTTC.

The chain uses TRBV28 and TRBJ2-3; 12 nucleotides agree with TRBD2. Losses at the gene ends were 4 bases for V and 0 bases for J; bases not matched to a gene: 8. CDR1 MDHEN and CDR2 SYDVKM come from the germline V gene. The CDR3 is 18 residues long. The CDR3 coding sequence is TGTGCCAGCAGTTCCCCCGGGACTAGCGGGCCTAGCACAGATACGCAGTATTTT. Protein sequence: CASSSPGTSGPSTDTQYF. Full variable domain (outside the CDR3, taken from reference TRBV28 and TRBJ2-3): DVKVTQSSRYLVKRTGEKVFLECVQDMDHENMFWYRQDPGLGLRLIYFSYDVKMKEKGDIPEGYSVSREKKERFSLILESASTNQTSMYLCASSSPGTSGPSTDTQYFGPGTRLTVL.

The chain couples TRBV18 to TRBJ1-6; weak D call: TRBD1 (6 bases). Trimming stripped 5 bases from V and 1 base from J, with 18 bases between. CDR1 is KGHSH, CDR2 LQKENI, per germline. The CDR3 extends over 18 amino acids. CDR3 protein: CASSLGGLRNSYNSPLHF. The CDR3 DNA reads TGTGCCAGCTCATTGGGGGGGCTTCGGAATTCCTATAATTCACCCCTCCACTTT. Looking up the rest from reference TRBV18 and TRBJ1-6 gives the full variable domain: NAGVMQNPRHLVRRRGQEARLRCSPMKGHSHVYWYRQLPEEGLKFMVYLQKENIIDESGMPKERFSAEFPKEGPSILRIQQVVRGDSAAYFCASSLGGLRNSYNSPLHFGNGTRLTVT.

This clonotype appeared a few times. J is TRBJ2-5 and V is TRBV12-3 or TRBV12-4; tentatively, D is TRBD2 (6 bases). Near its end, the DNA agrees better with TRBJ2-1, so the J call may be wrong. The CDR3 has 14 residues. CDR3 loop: CASSNGDSYNEQFF. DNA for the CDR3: TGTGCCAGCAGCAACGGGGACTCGTACAATGAGCAGTTCTTC.

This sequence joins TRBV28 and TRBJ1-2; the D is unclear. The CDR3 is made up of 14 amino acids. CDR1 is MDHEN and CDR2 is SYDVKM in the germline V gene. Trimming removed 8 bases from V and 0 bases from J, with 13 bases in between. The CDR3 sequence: CASGEEPTNYGYTF. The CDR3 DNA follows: TGTGCCAGCGGGGAAGAGCCGACTAACTATGGCTACACCTTC.

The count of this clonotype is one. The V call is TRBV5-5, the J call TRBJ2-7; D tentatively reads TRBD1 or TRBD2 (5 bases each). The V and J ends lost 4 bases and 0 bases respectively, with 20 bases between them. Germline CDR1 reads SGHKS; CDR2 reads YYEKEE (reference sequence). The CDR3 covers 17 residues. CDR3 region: CASSPAGAAGSSYEQYF. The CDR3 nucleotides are TGTGCCAGCAGCCCGGCCGGGGCGGCCGGAAGCTCCTACGAGCAGTACTTC. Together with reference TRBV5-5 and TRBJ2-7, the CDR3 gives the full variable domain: DAGVTQSPTHLIKTRGQQVTLRCSPISGHKSVSWYQQVLGQGPQFIFQYYEKEERGRGNFPDRFSARQFPNYSSELNVNALLLGDSALYLCASSPAGAAGSSYEQYFGPGTRLTVT.

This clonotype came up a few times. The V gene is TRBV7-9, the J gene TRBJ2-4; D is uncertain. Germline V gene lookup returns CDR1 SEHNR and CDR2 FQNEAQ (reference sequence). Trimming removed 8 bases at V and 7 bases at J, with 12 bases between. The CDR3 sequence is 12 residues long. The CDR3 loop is CASHGVKNIQYF. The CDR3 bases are TGTGCCAGCCATGGGGTTAAGAACATTCAGTACTTC.

CDR3 coding DNA: TGCAGTGCTAGTTCACTAGCGGGATCCTCTATCGAGCAGTACTTC. This codes for CSASSLAGSSIEQYF. V and J are TRBV20-1 and TRBJ2-7; 10 nucleotides line up with TRBD2. From germline, CDR1 is DFQATT and CDR2 SNEGSKA (reference sequence). The CDR3 has 15 residues. The V segment lost 3 bases and the J segment 6 bases; nucleotides outside the gene matches: 11.

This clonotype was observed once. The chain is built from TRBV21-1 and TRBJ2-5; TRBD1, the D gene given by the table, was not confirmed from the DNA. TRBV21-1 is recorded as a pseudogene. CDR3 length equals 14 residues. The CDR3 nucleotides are TGTGCCAGCAGCACGGGACCACCTCAGAAGACCCAGTGCTTC. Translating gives CASSTGPPQKTQCF.

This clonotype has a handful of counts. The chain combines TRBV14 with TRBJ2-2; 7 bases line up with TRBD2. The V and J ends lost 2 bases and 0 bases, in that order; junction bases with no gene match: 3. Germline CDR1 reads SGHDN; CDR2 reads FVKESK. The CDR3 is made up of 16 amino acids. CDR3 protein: CASSQPGLANTGELFF. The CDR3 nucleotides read TGTGCCAGCAGCCAACCCGGACTAGCGAACACCGGGGAGCTGTTTTTT.

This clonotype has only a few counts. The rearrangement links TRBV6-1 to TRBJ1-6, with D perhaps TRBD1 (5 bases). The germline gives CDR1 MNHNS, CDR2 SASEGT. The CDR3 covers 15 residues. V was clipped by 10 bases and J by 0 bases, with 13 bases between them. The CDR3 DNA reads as TGTGCCATACCACAGGAGAGCTCCTATAATTCACCCCTCCACTTT. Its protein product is CAIPQESSYNSPLHF.

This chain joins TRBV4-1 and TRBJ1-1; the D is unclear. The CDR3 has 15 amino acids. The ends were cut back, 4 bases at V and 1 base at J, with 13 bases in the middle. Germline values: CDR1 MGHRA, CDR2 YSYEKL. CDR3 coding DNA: TGCGCCAGCAGCCCAATCCGACTGACGAACACTGAAGCTTTCTTT. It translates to CASSPIRLTNTEAFF.

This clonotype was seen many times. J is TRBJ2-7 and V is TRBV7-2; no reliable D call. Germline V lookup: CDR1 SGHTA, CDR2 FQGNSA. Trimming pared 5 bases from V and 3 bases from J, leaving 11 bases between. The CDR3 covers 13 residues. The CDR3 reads CASSPSALYEQYF. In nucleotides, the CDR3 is TGTGCCAGCAGCCCATCAGCCCTCTACGAGCAGTACTTC.

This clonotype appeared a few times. The CDR3 reads CSARSPLAGGPDTQYF. CDR3 coding DNA: TGCAGTGCTAGATCCCCCCTAGCGGGGGGGCCGGATACGCAGTATTTT. The chain carries TRBV20-1 and TRBJ2-3, with TRBD2 matching 12 bases. From germline, CDR1 is DFQATT and CDR2 SNEGSKA (reference sequence). The CDR3 covers 16 residues. The ends lost 2 bases at V and 6 bases at J; junction bases unmatched: 9.

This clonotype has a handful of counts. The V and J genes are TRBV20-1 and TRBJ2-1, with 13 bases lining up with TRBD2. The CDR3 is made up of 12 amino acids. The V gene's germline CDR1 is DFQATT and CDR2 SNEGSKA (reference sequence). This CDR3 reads CGGTSGKNEQFF. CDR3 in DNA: TGCGGGGGGACTAGCGGGAAGAATGAGCAGTTCTTC.

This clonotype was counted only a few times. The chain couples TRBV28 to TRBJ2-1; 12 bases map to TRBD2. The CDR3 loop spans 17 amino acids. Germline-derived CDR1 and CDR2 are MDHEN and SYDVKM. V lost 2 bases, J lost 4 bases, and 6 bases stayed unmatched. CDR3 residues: CASSLRASGGEYNEQFF. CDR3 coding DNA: TGTGCCAGCAGTTTAAGGGCTAGCGGGGGGGAATACAATGAGCAGTTCTTC.

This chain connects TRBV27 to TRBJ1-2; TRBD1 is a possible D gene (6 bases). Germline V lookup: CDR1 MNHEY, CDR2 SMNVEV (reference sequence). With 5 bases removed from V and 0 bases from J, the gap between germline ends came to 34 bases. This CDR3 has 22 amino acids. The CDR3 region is CASSPSPDHEQGLTPANYGYTF. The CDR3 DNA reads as TGTGCCAGCAGTCCAAGCCCTGACCATGAACAGGGCCTTACCCCCGCTAACTATGGCTACACCTTC.